This T cell receptor beta chain was profiled in a study of human T cells and chemical hapten exposure. Study-wide points: Significantly greater numbers of large CDR3 similarity clusters came from expanded TCRs than from controls. PT1 expanded TCR counts and patch test score correlated positively. Donors had alopecia, so their immune response may differ from healthy people's.

This clonotype was picked up a small number of times. Its antigen is still unknown. As handled by the study authors: Between 23,224 and 690,600 TCRs appeared in each sample, and the median stood at approximately 100,000. TCRdb reanalysed the RACE reads using MiXCR and keeps one entry per CDR3 protein. The V and J calls here are based on TCRdb, not the publication. The sample records more than 65,000 distinct CDR3 sequences, about a tenth being singletons. As to time point: patch test 1, 2 weeks after DPC sensitization. Treatment meaning: therapeutic diphenylcyclopropenone sensitization with weekly scalp DPC. The V gene's germline CDR1 is SGHTA and CDR2 FQGNSA. The V end was cut by 0 bases, the J end by 7 bases, with 8 bases between. There are 13 residues in the CDR3.

Sequencing used whole blood, obtained in connection with sensitization to the hapten diphenylcyclopropenone (DPC). V gene TRBV7-2 combines with J gene TRBJ2-3, with D possibly matching TRBD1 (6 bases). The source of this sequence is a woman aged 50 to 60 with alopecia areata. Some clones in this sample may be carry-over from other donors' samples. The CDR3 region is CASSLADRYTQYF. The CDR3 DNA reads as TGTGCCAGCAGCTTAGCGGACAGATATACGCAGTATTTT.